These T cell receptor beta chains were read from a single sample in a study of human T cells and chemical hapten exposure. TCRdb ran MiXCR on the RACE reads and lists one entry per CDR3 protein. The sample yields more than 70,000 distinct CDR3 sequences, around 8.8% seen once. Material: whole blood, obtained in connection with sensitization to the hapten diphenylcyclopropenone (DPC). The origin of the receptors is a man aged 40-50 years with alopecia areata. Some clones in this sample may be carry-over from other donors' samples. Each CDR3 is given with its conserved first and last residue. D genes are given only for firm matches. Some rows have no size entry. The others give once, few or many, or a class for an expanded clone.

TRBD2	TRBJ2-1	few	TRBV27	TGTGCCAGCAGTCCCCTCAGAACGATGCGGGAGTACCCCTACAATGAGCAGTTCTTC	CASSPLRTMREYPYNEQFF
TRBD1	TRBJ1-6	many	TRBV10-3	TGTGCCATCAGGGACGGGACAGGTCAACATTCACCCCTCCACTTT	CAIRDGTGQHSPLHF
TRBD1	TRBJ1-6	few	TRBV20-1	TGCAGTGCTCGCTACCCGGGACAGATCAGCTCCTATAATTCACCCCTCCACTTT	CSARYPGQISSYNSPLHF
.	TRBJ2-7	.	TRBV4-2	TGTGCCAGCAGCCAAGTCGACCGTTACGAGCAGTACTTC	CASSQVDRYEQYF
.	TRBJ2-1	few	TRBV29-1	TGCAGCTCAAACGTACAGGGAATTGGGAATGAGCAGTTCTTC	CSSNVQGIGNEQFF
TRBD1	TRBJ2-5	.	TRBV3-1	TGTGCCAGCAGCCCTCCCATGGTGACAGGGAGAGAGACCCAGTACTTC	CASSPPMVTGRETQYF
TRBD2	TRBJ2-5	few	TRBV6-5	TGTGCCAGCAGTTACTCGCCCCTAGCGGGAAACCAAGAGACCCAGTACTTC	CASSYSPLAGNQETQYF
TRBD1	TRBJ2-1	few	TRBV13	TGTGCCAGCAGCAACAGGGGCGGAAGATACAATGAGCAGTTCTTC	CASSNRGGRYNEQFF
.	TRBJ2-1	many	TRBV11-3	TGTGCCAGCAGCCCAAATGGGGGGGCCGGAGACAATGAGCAGTTCTTC	CASSPNGGAGDNEQFF
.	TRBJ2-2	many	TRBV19	TGTGCCAGTAGTATAGGACGGAACACCGGGGAGCTGTTTTTT	CASSIGRNTGELFF
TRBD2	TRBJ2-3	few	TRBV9	TGTGCCAGCAGCATTATAGCGGGAGGCCCCCGGGATACGCAGTATTTT	CASSIIAGGPRDTQYF
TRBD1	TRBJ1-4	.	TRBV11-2	TGTGCCAGCAGCTTAGCGCCTGGGACAGCCTCTAATGAAAAACTGTTTTTT	CASSLAPGTASNEKLFF
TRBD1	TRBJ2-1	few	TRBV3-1	TGTGCCAGCAGCCATAGTACAGGGGGAAGGCAGTTCTTC	CASSHSTGGRQFF
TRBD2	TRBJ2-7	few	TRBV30	TGTGCCTGGAGTGTATTCCTAGCGGGGCCATCCTACGAGCAGTACTTC	CAWSVFLAGPSYEQYF
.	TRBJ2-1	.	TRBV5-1	TGCGCCAGCAGCTTGGTTAGCGAGTCCTACAATGAGCAGTTCTTC	CASSLVSESYNEQFF
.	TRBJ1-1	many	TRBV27	TGTGCCAGCAGTTTAGGGGCAGGGGAAATGAACACTGAAGCTTTCTTT	CASSLGAGEMNTEAFF
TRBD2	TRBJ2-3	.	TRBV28	TGTGCCAGCAGTTCCTGGACTAGCGGGAGCGCAGATAAGCAGTATTTT	CASSSWTSGSADKQYF
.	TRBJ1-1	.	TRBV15	TGTGCCACGAGGGGAGGTAGAATTACTGAAGCTTTCTTT	CATRGGRITEAFF
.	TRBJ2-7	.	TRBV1	TGCACCAGCAGCCAAGATGGACGTAGAAGTCTGTACTTC	CTSSQDGRRSLYF
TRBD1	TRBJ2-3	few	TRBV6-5	TGTGCCAGCAGTTACTCGAGACAGGGGGCAACAGATACGCAGTATTTT	CASSYSRQGATDTQYF
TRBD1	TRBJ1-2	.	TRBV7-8	TGTGCCAGCAGCTCTAGAGGGACAGTAGCTAACTATGGCTACACCTTC	CASSSRGTVANYGYTF
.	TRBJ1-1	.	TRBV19	TGTGCCAGTAGTATATCCCTACTTTCTAGGGCGGCGAGGAACACTGAAGCTTTCTTT	CASSISLLSRAARNTEAFF
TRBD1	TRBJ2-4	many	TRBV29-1	TGCAGCGTTGGAGGGGGACAGGGAAAAAACATTCAGTACTTC	CSVGGGQGKNIQYF
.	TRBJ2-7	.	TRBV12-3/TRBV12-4	TGTGCCAGCTCCGGGGGCTCCTACGAGCAGTACTTC	CASSGGSYEQYF
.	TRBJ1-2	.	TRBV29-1	TGCAGCGTTGATCCCGTTATCCAAGCTAACTATGGCTACACCTTC	CSVDPVIQANYGYTF
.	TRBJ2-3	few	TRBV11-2	TGTGCCAGCAGCCCCCAGGGAAGTTCAGATACGCAGTATTTT	CASSPQGSSDTQYF
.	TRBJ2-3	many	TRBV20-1	TGCAGTGCTAAGGGGGTTCATGCGGATACGCAGTATTTT	CSAKGVHADTQYF
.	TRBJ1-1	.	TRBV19	TGTGCCAGTAGTATAGTGGCTGACAGCGAAGCTTTCTTT	CASSIVADSEAFF
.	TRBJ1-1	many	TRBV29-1	TGCAGCGTTGGCGGCGCTGTACAGGGCGGCGGGAGGACTGAAGCTTTCTTT	CSVGGAVQGGGRTEAFF
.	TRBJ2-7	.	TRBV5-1	TGCGCCAGCAGCTTGGGCGATCACACGCAGTACTTC	CASSLGDHTQYF
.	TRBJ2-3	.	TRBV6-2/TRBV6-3	TGTGCCAGCAGTTATGCAGGAGATACGCAGTATTTT	CASSYAGDTQYF
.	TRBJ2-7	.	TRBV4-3	TGCGCCAGCAGCCAAGATCAGAACTCCTACGAGCAGTACTTC	CASSQDQNSYEQYF
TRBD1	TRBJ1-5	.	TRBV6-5	TGTGCCAGCAGGGAGACAGGGTCGCAGCCCCAGCATTTT	CASRETGSQPQHF
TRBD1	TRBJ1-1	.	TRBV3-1	TGTGCCAGCAGCCAAGAACTCGGCAGGGGGTTAATAAACACTGAAGCTTTCTTT	CASSQELGRGLINTEAFF
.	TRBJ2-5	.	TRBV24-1	TGTGCCACCCAGGACAAGGGGGAGGACGAGACCCAGTACTTC	CATQDKGEDETQYF
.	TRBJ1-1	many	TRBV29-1	TGCAGCGTTGAAGTGGGGGCAGTGGGCACTGAAGCTTTCTTT	CSVEVGAVGTEAFF
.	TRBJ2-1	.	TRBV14	TGTGCCAGCAGCCAAGGCACTACCTCTGCAGTTCTTCGTTTC	CASSQGTTSAVLRF
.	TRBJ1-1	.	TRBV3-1	TGTGCCAGCAGCCAGGGGGACTACACTGAAGCTTTCTTT	CASSQGDYTEAFF
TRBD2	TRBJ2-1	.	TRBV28	TGTGCCAGCAGCCCTGGGATCTTTATGAGCGGGGGACCCTACAATGAGCAGTTCTTC	CASSPGIFMSGGPYNEQFF
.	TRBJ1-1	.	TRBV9	TGTGCCAGCAGCCCGCAGGTGGGGGGGAGCACTGAAGCTTTCTTT	CASSPQVGGSTEAFF
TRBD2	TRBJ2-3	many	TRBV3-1	TGTGCCAGCAGCCAAGGACTAGCGGGAGGGCCTGGGGGAGATACGCAGTATTTT	CASSQGLAGGPGGDTQYF
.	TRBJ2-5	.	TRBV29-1	TGCAGCTTGAAGTGGGGGTTACAAGAGACCCAGTACTTC	CSLKWGLQETQYF
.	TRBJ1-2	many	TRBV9	TGTGCCAGCAGCGGAGGGAGTTTTGTATCCTATGGCTACACCTTC	CASSGGSFVSYGYTF
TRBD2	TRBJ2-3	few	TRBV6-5	TGTGCCAGCAGTTACTCCATTCTAGCGGGGACGCAGTATTTT	CASSYSILAGTQYF
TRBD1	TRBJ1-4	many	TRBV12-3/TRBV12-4	TGTGCCAGCAGCCCTGGGACAGATTCAACTAATGAAAAACTGTTTTTT	CASSPGTDSTNEKLFF
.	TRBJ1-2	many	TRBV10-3	TGTGCCATCAGTGTCGAGCCCATGAGTGTAGTCTCCACCTTC	CAISVEPMSVVSTF
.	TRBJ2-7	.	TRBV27	TGTGCCAGCAGTTCCACCCCCCGGGGCAACGAGCAGTACTTC	CASSSTPRGNEQYF
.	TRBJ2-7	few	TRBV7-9	TGTGCCAGCAGAGGAAGAGTTCGGGACGAGCAGTACTTC	CASRGRVRDEQYF
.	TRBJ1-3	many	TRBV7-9	TGTGCCAGCAGCCCCCCGCGGGAGATCTCTGGAAACACCATATATTTT	CASSPPREISGNTIYF
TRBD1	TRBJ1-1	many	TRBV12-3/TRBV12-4	TGTGCCAGCAGTTTAGCTGACAGGGGGAAAACTGAAGCTTTCTTT	CASSLADRGKTEAFF
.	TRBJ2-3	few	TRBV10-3	TGTGCCATCGCGGCGGCAGATACGCAGTATTTT	CAIAAADTQYF
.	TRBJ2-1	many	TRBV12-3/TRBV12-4	TGTGCCAGCAGTTTGGCCGCGGGATCCTACAATGAGCAGTTCTTC	CASSLAAGSYNEQFF